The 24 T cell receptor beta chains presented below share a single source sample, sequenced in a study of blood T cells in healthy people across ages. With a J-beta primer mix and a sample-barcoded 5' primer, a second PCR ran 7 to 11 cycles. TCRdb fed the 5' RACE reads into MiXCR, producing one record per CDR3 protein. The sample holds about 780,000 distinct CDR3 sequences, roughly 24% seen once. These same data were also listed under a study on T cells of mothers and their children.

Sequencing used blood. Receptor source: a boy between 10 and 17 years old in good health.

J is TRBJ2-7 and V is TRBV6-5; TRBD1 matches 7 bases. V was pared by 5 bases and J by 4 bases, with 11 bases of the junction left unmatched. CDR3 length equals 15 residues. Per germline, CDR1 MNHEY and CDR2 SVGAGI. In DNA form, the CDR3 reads TGTGCCAGCAGTGCCCAGGGACAGATCAGATACGAGCAGTACTTC. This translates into CASSAQGQIRYEQYF.

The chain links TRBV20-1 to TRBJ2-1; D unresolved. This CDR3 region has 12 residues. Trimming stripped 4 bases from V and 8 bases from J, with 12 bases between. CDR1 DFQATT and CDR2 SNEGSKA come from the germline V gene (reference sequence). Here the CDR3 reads CSATGIWDEQFF. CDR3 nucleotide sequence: TGCAGTGCTACGGGTATTTGGGATGAGCAGTTCTTC.

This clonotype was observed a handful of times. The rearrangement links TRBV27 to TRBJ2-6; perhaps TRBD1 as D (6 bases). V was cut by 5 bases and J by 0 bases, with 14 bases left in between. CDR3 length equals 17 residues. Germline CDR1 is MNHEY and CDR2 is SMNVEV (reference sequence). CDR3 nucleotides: TGTGCCAGCAGTAACCGATACAGGGACTCTGGGGCCAACGTCCTGACTTTC. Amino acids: CASSNRYRDSGANVLTF.

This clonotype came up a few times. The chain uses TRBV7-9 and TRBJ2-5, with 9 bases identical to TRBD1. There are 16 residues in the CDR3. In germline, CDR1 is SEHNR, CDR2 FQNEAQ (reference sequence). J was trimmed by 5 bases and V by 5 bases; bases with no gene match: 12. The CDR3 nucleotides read TGTGCCAGCAGCCCCGCACTCGGGACAGGGAAGGAGACCCAGTACTTC. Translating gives CASSPALGTGKETQYF.

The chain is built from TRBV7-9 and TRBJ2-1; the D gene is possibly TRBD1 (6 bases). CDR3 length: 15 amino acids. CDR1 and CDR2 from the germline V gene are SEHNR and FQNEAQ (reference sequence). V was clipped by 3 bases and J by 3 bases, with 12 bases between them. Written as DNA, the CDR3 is TGTGCCAGCAGCTTTCGTCAGGGGAACTACAATGAGCAGTTCTTC. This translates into CASSFRQGNYNEQFF.

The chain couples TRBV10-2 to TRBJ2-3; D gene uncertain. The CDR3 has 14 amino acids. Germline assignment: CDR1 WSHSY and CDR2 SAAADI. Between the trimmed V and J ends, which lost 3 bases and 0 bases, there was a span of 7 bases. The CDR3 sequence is CASSDGGSTDTQYF. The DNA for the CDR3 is TGCGCCAGCAGTGATGGCGGAAGCACAGATACGCAGTATTTT.

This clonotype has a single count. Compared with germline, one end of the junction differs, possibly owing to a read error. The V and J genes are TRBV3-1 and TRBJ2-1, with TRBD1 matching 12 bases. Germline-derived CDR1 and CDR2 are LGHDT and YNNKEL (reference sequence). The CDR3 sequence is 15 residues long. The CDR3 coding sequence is TGTGCCAGCAGTCAGAGGGACAGGGGGCCTATGCCCTCCATCTTC. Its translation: CASSQRDRGPMPSIF.

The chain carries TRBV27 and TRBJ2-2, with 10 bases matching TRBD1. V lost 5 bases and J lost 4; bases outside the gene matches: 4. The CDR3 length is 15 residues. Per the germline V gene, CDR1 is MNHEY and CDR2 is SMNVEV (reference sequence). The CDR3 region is CASSAGQGLTGELFF. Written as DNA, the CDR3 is TGTGCCAGCAGTGCGGGACAGGGGCTCACCGGGGAGCTGTTTTTT.

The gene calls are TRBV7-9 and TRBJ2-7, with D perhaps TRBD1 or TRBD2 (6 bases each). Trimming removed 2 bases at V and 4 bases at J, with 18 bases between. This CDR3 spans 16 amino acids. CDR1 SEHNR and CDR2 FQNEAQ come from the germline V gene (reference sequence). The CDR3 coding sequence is TGTGCCAGCAGCTTATCCCCCCGGGGGCAAACTTACGAGCAGTACTTC. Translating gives CASSLSPRGQTYEQYF.

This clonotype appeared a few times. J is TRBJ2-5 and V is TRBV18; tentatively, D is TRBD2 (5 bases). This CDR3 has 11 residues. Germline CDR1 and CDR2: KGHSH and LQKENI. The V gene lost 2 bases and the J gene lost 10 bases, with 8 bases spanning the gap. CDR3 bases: TGTGCCAGCTCACCAGACGGGAACCAGTACTTC. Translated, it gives CASSPDGNQYF. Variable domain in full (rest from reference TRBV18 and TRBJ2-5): NAGVMQNPRHLVRRRGQEARLRCSPMKGHSHVYWYRQLPEEGLKFMVYLQKENIIDESGMPKERFSAEFPKEGPSILRIQQVVRGDSAAYFCASSPDGNQYFGPGTRLLVL.

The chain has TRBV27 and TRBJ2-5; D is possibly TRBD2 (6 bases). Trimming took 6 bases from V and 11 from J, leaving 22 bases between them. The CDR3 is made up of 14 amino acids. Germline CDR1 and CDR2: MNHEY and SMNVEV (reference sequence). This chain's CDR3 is CASRSGLGLREQYF. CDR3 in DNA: TGTGCCAGCAGATCGGGACTGGGGCTAAGGGAGCAGTACTTC.

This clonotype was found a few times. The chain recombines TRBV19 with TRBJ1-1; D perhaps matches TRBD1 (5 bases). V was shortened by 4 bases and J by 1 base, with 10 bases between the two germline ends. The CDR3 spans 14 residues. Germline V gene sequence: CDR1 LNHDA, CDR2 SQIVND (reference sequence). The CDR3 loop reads CASSTPTENTEAFF. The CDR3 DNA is TGTGCCAGTAGTACCCCGACAGAGAACACTGAAGCTTTCTTT.

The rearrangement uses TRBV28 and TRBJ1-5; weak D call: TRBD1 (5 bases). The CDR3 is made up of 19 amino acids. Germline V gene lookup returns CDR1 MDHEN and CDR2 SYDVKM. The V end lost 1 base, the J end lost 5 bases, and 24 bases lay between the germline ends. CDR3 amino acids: CASSLSPAQGGLNDQPQHF. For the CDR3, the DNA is TGTGCCAGCAGTTTATCCCCGGCTCAGGGAGGTTTAAATGATCAGCCCCAGCATTTT. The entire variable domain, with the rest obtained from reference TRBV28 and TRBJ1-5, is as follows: DVKVTQSSRYLVKRTGEKVFLECVQDMDHENMFWYRQDPGLGLRLIYFSYDVKMKEKGDIPEGYSVSREKKERFSLILESASTNQTSMYLCASSLSPAQGGLNDQPQHFGDGTRLSIL.

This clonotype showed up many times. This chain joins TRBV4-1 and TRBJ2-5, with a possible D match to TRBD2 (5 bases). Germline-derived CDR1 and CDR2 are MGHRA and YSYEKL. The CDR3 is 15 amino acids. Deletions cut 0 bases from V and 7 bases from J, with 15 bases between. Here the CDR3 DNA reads TGCGCCAGCAGCCAAGATACGTCGGGGTTGTTGACCCAGTACTTC. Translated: CASSQDTSGLLTQYF.

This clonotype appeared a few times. The DNA for the CDR3 is TGTGCCAGCAGCTCCTCGGGGGGAAGGGAAAAACTGTTTTTT. Translating it yields CASSSSGGREKLFF. The chain recombines TRBV7-6 with TRBJ1-4; possible D gene TRBD1, 5 bases. The V end was cut by 4 bases, the J end by 8 bases, with 14 bases between. In germline, CDR1 is SGHVS, CDR2 FNYEAQ. The CDR3 is made up of 14 amino acids.

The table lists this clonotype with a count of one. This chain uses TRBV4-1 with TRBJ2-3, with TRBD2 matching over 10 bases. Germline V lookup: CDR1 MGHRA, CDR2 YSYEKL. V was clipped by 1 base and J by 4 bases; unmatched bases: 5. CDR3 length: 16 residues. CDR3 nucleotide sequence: TGCGCCAGCAGCCAAGCAGGTAGCGGGGGGTCAGATACGCAGTATTTT. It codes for CASSQAGSGGSDTQYF.

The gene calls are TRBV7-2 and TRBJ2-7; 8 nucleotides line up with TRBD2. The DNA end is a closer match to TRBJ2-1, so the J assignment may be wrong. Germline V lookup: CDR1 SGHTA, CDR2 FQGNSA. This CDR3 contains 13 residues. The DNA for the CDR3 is TGTGCCAGCAGCCCCGGTAGCGGGGAACGGCAGTTCTTC. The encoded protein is CASSPGSGERQFF.

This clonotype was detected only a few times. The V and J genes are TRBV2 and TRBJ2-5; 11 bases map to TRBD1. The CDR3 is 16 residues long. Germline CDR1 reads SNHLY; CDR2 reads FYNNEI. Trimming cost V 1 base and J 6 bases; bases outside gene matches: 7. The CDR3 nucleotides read TGTGCCAGCAGTGAAGAAAGGACAGGGGGCAGGAAGACCCAGTACTTC. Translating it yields CASSEERTGGRKTQYF.

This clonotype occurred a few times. CDR3 region: CASSSIETQYF. CDR3 in DNA: TGTGCCAGCAGCTCCATTGAGACCCAGTACTTC. This rearrangement joins TRBV7-2 to TRBJ2-5, with D unclear. This CDR3 spans 11 amino acids. V dropped 4 bases and J dropped 5 bases, with 5 bases sitting between them. Per the germline V gene, CDR1 is SGHTA and CDR2 is FQGNSA.

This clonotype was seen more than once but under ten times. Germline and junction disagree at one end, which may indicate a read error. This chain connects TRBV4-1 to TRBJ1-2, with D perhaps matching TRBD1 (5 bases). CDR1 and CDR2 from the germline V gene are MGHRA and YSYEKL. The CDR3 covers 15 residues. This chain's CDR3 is CASSEDRLTGDGYTF. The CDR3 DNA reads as TGCGCCAGCAGCGAAGATCGGTTAACAGGCGATGGCTACACCTTC.

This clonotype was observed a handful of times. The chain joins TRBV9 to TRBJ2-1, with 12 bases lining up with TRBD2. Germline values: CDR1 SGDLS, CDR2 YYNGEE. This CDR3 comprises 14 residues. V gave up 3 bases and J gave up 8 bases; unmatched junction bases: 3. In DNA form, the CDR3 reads TGTGCCAGCAGCGCGACTAGCGGGGGCGATGAGCAGTTCTTC. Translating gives CASSATSGGDEQFF. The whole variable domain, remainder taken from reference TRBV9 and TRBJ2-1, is DSGVTQTPKHLITATGQRVTLRCSPRSGDLSVYWYQQSLDQGLQFLIQYYNGEERAKGNILERFSAQQFPDLHSELNLSSLELGDSALYFCASSATSGGDEQFFGPGTRLTVL.

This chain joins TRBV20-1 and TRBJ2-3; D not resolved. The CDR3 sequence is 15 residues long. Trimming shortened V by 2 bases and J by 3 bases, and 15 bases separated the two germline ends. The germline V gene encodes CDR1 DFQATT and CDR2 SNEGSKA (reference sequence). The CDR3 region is CSARYFRLVTDTQYF. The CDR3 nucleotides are TGCAGTGCTAGATATTTTCGGCTAGTTACAGATACGCAGTATTTT.

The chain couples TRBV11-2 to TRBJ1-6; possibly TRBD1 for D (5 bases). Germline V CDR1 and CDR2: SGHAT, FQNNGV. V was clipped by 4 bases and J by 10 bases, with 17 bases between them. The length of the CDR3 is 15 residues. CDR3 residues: CASSSPKGVGSPLHF. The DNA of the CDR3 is TGTGCCAGCAGCTCCCCTAAAGGGGTAGGATCACCCCTCCACTTT.

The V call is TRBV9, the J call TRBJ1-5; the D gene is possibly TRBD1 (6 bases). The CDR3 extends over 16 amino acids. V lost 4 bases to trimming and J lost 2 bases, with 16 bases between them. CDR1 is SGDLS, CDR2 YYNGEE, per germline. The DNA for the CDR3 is TGTGCCAGCAGCCCGCGGGGGGGGCCGGGCAATCAGCCCCAGCATTTT. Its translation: CASSPRGGPGNQPQHF.